These 11 T cell receptor beta chains were sequenced from one sample in a study of Graves' ophthalmopathy and Graves' hyperthyroidism. The sequenced template was RNA, covering the TCR beta CDR3 region. Following a first-round RT-PCR that used HTBI primers, a second-round multiplex PCR was carried out. One entry per CDR3 protein results from TCRdb running MiXCR on the multiplex PCR reads. The sample records some 520,000 distinct CDR3 sequences, roughly 14% being singletons. Material: blood. Source of these receptors: a woman aged 25 to 45 with Graves' ophthalmopathy.

The chain links TRBV20-1 to TRBJ2-5; 11 positions agree with TRBD2. Germline values: CDR1 DFQATT, CDR2 SNEGSKA (reference sequence). The CDR3 is 15 amino acids. The V segment lost 5 bases and the J segment 1 base; nucleotides outside the gene matches: 6. CDR3 DNA: TGCAGTGCTGGGACTAGCGGAGTACTCCAAGAGACCCAGTACTTC. Residues: CSAGTSGVLQETQYF.

In this sample, this clonotype turned up many times. V gene TRBV6-1 combines with J gene TRBJ2-7; D is undetermined. V dropped 6 bases and J dropped 2 bases, with 14 bases sitting between them. The CDR3 is made up of 14 amino acids. Germline CDR1 reads MNHNS; CDR2 reads SASEGT. DNA for the CDR3: TGTGCCAGCAGCGTGGACGGGCTGCCCTACGAGCAGTACTTC. It translates to CASSVDGLPYEQYF.

In this sample, this clonotype turned up many times. The chain joins TRBV6-1 to TRBJ2-7; D is unresolved. Germline CDR1 reads MNHNS; CDR2 reads SASEGT. V was clipped by 3 bases and J by 4 bases, with 4 bases between them. The CDR3 runs to 11 residues. As DNA, the CDR3 is TGTGCCAGCAGTGACGGATACGAGCAGTACTTC. Residues: CASSDGYEQYF.

This clonotype has at least ten counts. The rearrangement joins TRBV6-4 to TRBJ2-2; D uncertain. Trimming pared 4 bases from V and 8 bases from J, leaving 11 bases between. The CDR3 has 13 amino acids. Germline V gene sequence: CDR1 MRHNA, CDR2 SNTAGT. The DNA of the CDR3 is TGTGCCAGCAGTGCGAGAGAAGCTGGGGAGCTGTTTTTT. Protein: CASSAREAGELFF.

At least ten counts were recorded for this clonotype. CDR3 sequence: CASSFKWDSEQYF. Written as DNA, the CDR3 is TGTGCCAGCAGTTTTAAATGGGATAGCGAGCAGTACTTC. J is TRBJ2-7 and V is TRBV12-3 or TRBV12-4; D unclear. This CDR3 comprises 13 residues. The V end lost 3 bases, the J end lost 6 bases, and 12 bases lay between the germline ends.

This clonotype was counted a few times. J is TRBJ1-2 and V is TRBV4-1; D is unclear. CDR3 size: 11 residues. Per germline, CDR1 MGHRA and CDR2 YSYEKL. V was pared by 1 base and J by 10 bases, with 7 bases between. The chain's CDR3 is CASSQASSYTF. The DNA for the CDR3 is TGCGCCAGCAGCCAAGCCAGCTCCTACACCTTC.

This clonotype was detected ten times or more. The chain is built from TRBV11-2 and TRBJ2-2; 7 nucleotides line up with TRBD2. The germline CDR1 and CDR2 sequences are SGHAT and FQNNGV. This CDR3 has 16 amino acids. V trimming: 3 bases; J trimming: 4 bases; junction bases outside the gene matches: 8. CDR3 sequence: CASSFPGPGGTGELFF. The CDR3 DNA reads as TGTGCCAGCAGCTTCCCGGGTCCGGGGGGCACCGGGGAGCTGTTTTTT.

This rearrangement joins TRBV5-5 to TRBJ2-2, with a weak D call TRBD1 (6 bases). V shed 0 bases and J shed 2 bases, with 11 bases lying between them. The V gene's germline CDR1 is SGHKS and CDR2 YYEKEE (reference sequence). The CDR3 is 16 residues long. The CDR3: CASSLGPTGNTGELFF. The CDR3, as DNA: TGTGCCAGCAGCTTGGGCCCGACAGGAAACACCGGGGAGCTGTTTTTT.

This clonotype has ten or more counts. V and J are TRBV6-1 and TRBJ1-5; D gene unclear. This CDR3 has 15 amino acids. Germline values: CDR1 MNHNS, CDR2 SASEGT. V was cut by 4 bases and J by 2 bases, with 12 bases left in between. For the CDR3, the DNA is TGTGCCAGCAGTGTCCCGTCTGGGGGCAATCAGCCCCAGCATTTT. Protein sequence: CASSVPSGGNQPQHF.

This clonotype was seen repeatedly, ten times or more. The V and J genes are TRBV24-1 and TRBJ2-5, with TRBD1 as a possible D gene (6 bases). The CDR3 is made up of 15 amino acids. Trimming removed 3 bases at V and 5 bases at J, with 15 bases between. The V gene's germline CDR1 is KGHDR and CDR2 SFDVKD. The CDR3 DNA reads TGTGCCACCAGTGATGGTTCCCAGGGGCGGGAGACCCAGTACTTC. Encoded protein: CATSDGSQGRETQYF.

Many counts were recorded for this clonotype. The rearrangement joins TRBV30 to TRBJ1-1; possibly TRBD1 for D (5 bases). V was clipped by 3 bases and J by 5 bases, with 16 bases between them. There are 14 residues in the CDR3. The germline CDR1 and CDR2 sequences are GTSNPN and SVGIG (reference sequence). Here the CDR3 DNA reads TGTGCCTGGAGAGGGGACGGCGATATTACTGAAGCTTTCTTT. Encoded protein: CAWRGDGDITEAFF.